Each of the 6 T cell receptor beta chains below was sequenced from the same sample in a study of molecular identifiers for immune sequencing clone quantification. TCRdb independently ran MiXCR on the PCR reads; one entry per CDR3 protein. This table has 65,000 or so distinct CDR3 sequences, 15% to 20% appearing once. The sequenced material came from naive CD8+ T cells from blood, with Jurkat cell RNA spiked in. Subset noted: FACS-sorted CD8+CD4-CCR7+CD45RA+ naive T cells. The receptors stem from a human donor in good health. Some libraries in this study had Jurkat cell RNA spiked in.

The chain is built from TRBV27 and TRBJ2-1; 10 nucleotides line up with TRBD2. The CDR3 contains 15 residues. Germline values: CDR1 MNHEY, CDR2 SMNVEV (reference sequence). J was trimmed by 8 bases and V by 2 bases; bases with no gene match: 6. The CDR3 region is CASSLPGTSDDEQFF. DNA of the CDR3: TGTGCCAGCAGTTTACCCGGGACTAGCGACGATGAGCAGTTCTTC.

This clonotype was picked up a small number of times. The chain combines TRBV6-6 with TRBJ2-7, with TRBD1 matching over 9 bases. J was trimmed by 2 bases and V by 6 bases; bases with no gene match: 8. CDR3 length: 15 amino acids. Germline V CDR1 and CDR2: MNHNY, SVGAGI (reference sequence). CDR3 DNA sequence: TGTGCCAGCAGCACTACAGGGGGCAGTACCTACGAGCAGTACTTC. Protein product: CASSTTGGSTYEQYF.

This clonotype appeared many times. The J gene is TRBJ1-2, the V gene TRBV11-2; 7 bases align to TRBD1. V lost 5 bases to trimming and J lost 4 bases; unmatched junction nucleotides: 4. The CDR3 is made up of 13 amino acids. Germline V gene lookup returns CDR1 SGHAT and CDR2 FQNNGV. The CDR3 loop is CASSLYRGYGYTF. As DNA, the CDR3 is TGTGCCAGCAGCCTATACAGGGGCTATGGCTACACCTTC.

This clonotype was detected ten times or more. This chain uses TRBV11-3 with TRBJ1-1; D gene ambiguous. The V gene's germline CDR1 is SGHNT and CDR2 YENEEA. This CDR3 has 13 residues. V lost 5 bases and J 7 bases, leaving 14 bases between the germline ends. CDR3 loop: CASSPPERNEAFF. DNA of the CDR3: TGTGCCAGCAGCCCGCCTGAGCGGAATGAAGCTTTCTTT.

On this clonotype itself: This could be a read error, since a much larger clone is one nucleotide away. The gene calls are TRBV12-3 or TRBV12-4 and TRBJ2-7; D perhaps matches TRBD2 (5 bases). The germline V and J ends were trimmed by 4 bases and 5 bases, with 15 bases remaining between them. This CDR3 region has 14 residues. CDR3 sequence (DNA): TGTGCCAGCAGTTCTATAGGGCCCGGGGACGAGCAGTACTTC. Translation gives CASSSIGPGDEQYF.

This clonotype is a singleton in its sample. A much more abundant neighbour one base away suggests this may be a read error. A read error is likely, as this CDR3 ends without the conserved phenylalanine or tryptophan. The gene calls are TRBV7-6 and TRBJ2-7, with 7 positions matching TRBD2. The V segment lost 6 bases and the J segment 2 bases; nucleotides outside the gene matches: 10. The CDR3 covers 15 residues. Germline values: CDR1 SGHVS, CDR2 FNYEAQ. CDR3 DNA: TGTGCCAGCAGGGCGGGACTAACCCCCACCTACGAGCAGTACCTC. This translates into CASRAGLTPTYEQYL.